These T cell receptor beta chains were read from a single sample in a study of blood T cell repertoires in COVID-19. Clones were sequenced by immunoSEQ multiplex PCR, and TCRdb holds only the in-frame ones, with some missing. In the table there are around 100,000 clones, roughly 84% of which are singletons. The material sequenced was peripheral blood. Receptors were obtained from a man aged 40-49 years with acute or convalescent COVID-19. Each CDR3 is given without its conserved first and last residue.

V: TRBV19
J: TRBJ2-3
CDR3: ASSLVVSYTQY

V: TRBV24-1
J: TRBJ2-5
CDR3: ATRPDQGETQY

V: TRBV30
J: TRBJ1-1
CDR3: AWIEGEETEAF

V: TRBV9
J: TRBJ2-3
CDR3: ASSVPPGGTDTQY

V: TRBV19
J: TRBJ1-2
CDR3: ASSIFAGGYGYT

V: TRBV7-9
J: TRBJ2-1
CDR3: ASSWTSGGISYNEQF

V: TRBV4-1
J: TRBJ1-1
CDR3: ASSLRTGALNTEAF

V: TRBV5-8
J: TRBJ2-3
CDR3: ASSLDRLGDRGVRTDTQY

V: TRBV15
J: TRBJ1-3
CDR3: ATSPSGSLGNTIY

V: TRBV12-3/TRBV12-4
J: TRBJ1-1
CDR3: ASSATGGTEAF

V: TRBV7-2
J: TRBJ2-7
CDR3: ASSRRTGDGEQY

V: TRBV5-4
J: TRBJ1-2
CDR3: ASSRDQGYGYT

V: TRBV9
J: TRBJ2-1
CDR3: ASSVGAGATYNEQF

V: TRBV7-2
J: TRBJ2-3
CDR3: ASSILTDTQY

V: TRBV6-5
J: TRBJ1-1
CDR3: ASSRGPNTEAF

V: TRBV19
J: TRBJ1-3
CDR3: ASSEQSSGNTIY

V: TRBV7-9
J: TRBJ2-2
CDR3: ASSPQGQVNTGELF

V: TRBV23-1
J: TRBJ1-6
CDR3: ASKRRNSPLH

V: TRBV2
J: TRBJ2-1
CDR3: ASSSSQGMSYNEQF

V: TRBV12-5
J: TRBJ2-2
CDR3: ASGLVDRGGTGELF

V: TRBV7-3
J: TRBJ2-7
CDR3: ASSLNAGGGEQY

V: TRBV6-6
J: TRBJ1-2
CDR3: ASINLVDRHGYT

V: TRBV2
J: TRBJ1-5
CDR3: ASQGGQSNQPQH

V: TRBV11-2
J: TRBJ2-2
CDR3: ASKGLASTGELF

V: TRBV20-1
J: TRBJ2-5
CDR3: SASDPTPSGVETQY

V: TRBV20-1
J: TRBJ2-3
CDR3: SASLWRLSTDTQY

V: TRBV24-1
J: TRBJ2-2
CDR3: ATSVNRRTGELF

V: TRBV19
J: TRBJ1-6
CDR3: ASSIRLAGENSPLH

V: TRBV24-1
J: TRBJ2-7
CDR3: ATSAGGQEQY

V: TRBV4-1
J: TRBJ2-3
CDR3: ASSLKRGAPDTQY

V: TRBV5-5
J: TRBJ2-2
CDR3: ASSLAPPANTGELF

V: TRBV5-6
J: TRBJ1-1
CDR3: ASSLDGGMNTEAF

V: TRBV3-1/TRBV3-2
J: TRBJ1-1
CDR3: ASSLAGRGTEAF

V: TRBV7-8
J: TRBJ1-4
CDR3: ASSLSITGFNEKLF

V: TRBV9
J: TRBJ1-5
CDR3: ASSYGTGNQPQH

V: TRBV2
J: TRBJ2-3
CDR3: ASSKRISGGATDTQY

V: TRBV4-1
J: TRBJ1-4
CDR3: ASRPTGPANEKLF

V: TRBV29-1
J: TRBJ1-4
CDR3: SVQGLANEKLF

V: TRBV24-1
J: TRBJ2-2
CDR3: ATSGTLNTGELF

V: TRBV3-1/TRBV3-2
J: TRBJ2-2
CDR3: ASSPWGLLAGGPNAGELF

V: TRBV7-8
J: TRBJ1-5
CDR3: ASSRQSNQPQH

V: TRBV5-1
J: TRBJ1-6
CDR3: ASSLEWGGNSPLH

V: TRBV14
J: TRBJ1-2
CDR3: ASSPGQTYGYT

V: TRBV5-1
J: TRBJ2-3
CDR3: ASSFPLAGGPTDTQY

V: TRBV7-3
J: TRBJ2-3
CDR3: ASSPGGGGGPTDTQY

V: TRBV7-8
J: TRBJ1-5
CDR3: ASSSRTGLYSNQPQH